This TCR beta chain was sequenced during a study of T cell changes during pregnancy in multiple sclerosis. Clones were read by immunoSEQ multiplex PCR, and TCRdb kept only the in-frame ones, dropping some. The data hold tens of thousands of clones, with 93% observed a single time. Germline CDR1 and CDR2: SNHLY and FYNNEI. The CDR3 sequence is 11 residues long. V lost 8 bases to trimming and J lost 7 bases, with 11 bases between them. The TCR originated in a female donor with multiple sclerosis, enrolled in a pregnancy study. The chain combines TRBV2 with TRBJ1-2; D call uncertain. Specimen: CD8+ T cells from peripheral blood mononuclear cells, collected in the second trimester of pregnancy. As DNA, the CDR3 is TGTGCCAGCCAAGGAGGTTTTGGCTACACCTTC. It encodes CASQGGFGYTF.